Listed below are T cell receptor beta chains from one sample, sequenced in a study of a mutant IDH1 vaccine in newly diagnosed glioma. TCRdb's table, derived via immunoSEQ multiplex PCR, lists solely in-frame clones and lacks some. Of 35,000 or so clones in the sample, 75% to 85% were seen once. No antigen has been assigned to these receptors. Sequences were derived from peripheral blood mononuclear cells (PBMCs), sampled from a glioma patient whose treatment included an IDH1 peptide vaccine. Receptors were obtained from a woman aged 25 to 39 with glioma. Some clones in this sample may be carry-over from other donors' samples. The CDR3 runs from the conserved cysteine through the conserved F or W. D genes are given only for firm matches. Not every row has a clone size; where given, it reads once, few, many or a size class.

V	J	size	D	DNA	CDR3
TRBV6-1	TRBJ1-5	NA	TRBD1	TGTGCCAGCAGAGGGACAGGCGCACGGCATTTT	CASRGTGARHF
TRBV5-1	TRBJ1-5	few	NA	TGCGCCAGCAGCTTGCCCCAGAATAGCAATCAGCCCCAGCATTTT	CASSLPQNSNQPQHF
TRBV19	TRBJ1-1	NA	TRBD1	TGTGCCAGTAGTAGGGACAGGAACACTGAAGCTTTCTTT	CASSRDRNTEAFF
TRBV27	TRBJ1-2	once	TRBD1	TGTGCCAGCAGTTCCCCTCGGGACAGGGACCTCCTGGCCACCCCCAACTACTATGGCTACACCTTC	CASSSPRDRDLLATPNYYGYTF
TRBV30	TRBJ2-2	NA	NA	TGTGCCTGGAGTGGAGGCACCGGGGAGCTGTTTTTT	CAWSGGTGELFF
TRBV30	TRBJ2-7	NA	NA	TGTGCCTGGAGCTCTACCTCCTACGAGCAGTACTTC	CAWSSTSYEQYF
TRBV4-2	TRBJ2-7	NA	TRBD2	TGTGCCAGCAGCCAAGAAGTTCTAGCGGGACGCTCCTACGAGCAGTACTTC	CASSQEVLAGRSYEQYF
TRBV25-1	TRBJ2-4	NA	NA	TGTGCCAGCACCTCAAACCGGGAGCGTATCAACATTCAGTACTTC	CASTSNRERINIQYF
TRBV29-1	TRBJ2-5	NA	NA	TGCAGCGCCGCCCTTCGAGGGGGGCGGGAGACCCAGTACTTC	CSAALRGGRETQYF
TRBV29-1	TRBJ2-7	NA	NA	TGCAGCGTTGGGGGGGCGCGTGAGCAGTACTTC	CSVGGAREQYF
TRBV18	TRBJ1-1	few	NA	TGTGCCAGCTCACCAGGGACGCGGAGGGAAGCTTTCTTT	CASSPGTRREAFF
TRBV11-3	TRBJ2-3	NA	NA	TGTGCCAGCAGCCACCACACAGATACGCAGTATTTT	CASSHHTDTQYF
TRBV5-4	TRBJ1-4	once	NA	TGTGCCAGCAGCTTGGACAGGCTTGACGAAAAACTGTTTTTT	CASSLDRLDEKLFF
TRBV10-2	TRBJ1-1	NA	NA	TGCGCCAGCAGTACAGGGTTGAACACTGAAGCTTTCTTT	CASSTGLNTEAFF
TRBV10-1	TRBJ2-3	NA	NA	TGCGCCAGCTCCAGGGGTGGAACAGATACGCAGTATTTT	CASSRGGTDTQYF
TRBV10-2	TRBJ1-3	NA	NA	TGCGCCAGCAGTGACCGACAGGCTAGTGACACCATATATTTT	CASSDRQASDTIYF
TRBV7-3	TRBJ2-2	once	TRBD2	TGTGCCAGCAGCTTAGTAGGGCTAGCGGGATCCACCGGGGAGCTGTTTTTT	CASSLVGLAGSTGELFF
TRBV19	TRBJ1-1	few	TRBD1	TGTGCCAGTAGTTGGGACAGGGCGAAAAACGGTGCTTTCTTT	CASSWDRAKNGAFF
TRBV27	TRBJ1-1	few	TRBD1	TGTGCCAGCAGTTTTTACGGGACAGGGGCTTTCGCTGAAGCTTTCTTT	CASSFYGTGAFAEAFF
TRBV15	TRBJ1-5	NA	NA	TGTGCCACCAGCAACCCTGGGAAGTTTTTTGAGCCCCAGCATTTT	CATSNPGKFFEPQHF
TRBV4-2	TRBJ2-7	NA	TRBD2	TGTGCCAGCAGCCCCCGGGAGGGCCGGGTCGAGCAGTACTTC	CASSPREGRVEQYF
TRBV11-3	TRBJ1-1	NA	NA	TGTGCCAGCAGCTCCGTGGGATCTGAAGCTTTCTTT	CASSSVGSEAFF